Shown below are 8 T cell receptor beta chains from a single sample sequenced in a study of blood T cell repertoires in COVID-19. TCRdb's copy holds only in-frame clones and misses some; the assay was immunoSEQ multiplex PCR. The data show 200,000 to 250,000 clones, 80% to 90% seen once. Sequences were obtained from PBMCs or T cells enriched from blood (not recorded which). The receptor set was obtained from a woman between 25 and 40 years old who had been exposed to COVID-19.

J is TRBJ2-3 and V is TRBV3-1 (or the pseudogene TRBV3-2); 7 positions match TRBD2. The germline gives CDR1 LGHDT, CDR2 YNNKEL (reference sequence). J gave up 9 bases and V 4 bases, and 13 bases lay outside the gene matches. The CDR3 loop spans 15 amino acids. CDR3: CASSPTSNIGGTQYF. In nucleotides, the CDR3 is TGTGCCAGCAGCCCGACTAGCAACATCGGGGGGACGCAGTATTTT.

CDR3 sequence (DNA): TGTGCCAGCAGCGTAACTAGCGGGGGGACCCATAGCACAGATACGCAGTATTTT. Its protein is CASSVTSGGTHSTDTQYF. The rearrangement links TRBV9 to TRBJ2-3, with TRBD2 identical over 12 bases. Germline V CDR1 and CDR2: SGDLS, YYNGEE. This CDR3 is built from 18 residues. The ends lost 1 base at V and 0 bases at J; junction bases unmatched: 6.

V is TRBV11-2 and J is TRBJ2-5, with 9 bases identical to TRBD1. J was trimmed by 5 bases and V by 5 bases; bases with no gene match: 6. CDR3 length equals 14 residues. CDR1 is SGHAT, CDR2 FQNNGV, per germline. CDR3 in DNA: TGTGCCAGCAGCCTACAGGGGGCCGGGGAGACCCAGTACTTC. As protein: CASSLQGAGETQYF.

The J gene is TRBJ1-4, the V gene TRBV7-9; TRBD1 is a possible D gene (5 bases). Per germline, CDR1 SEHNR and CDR2 FQNEAQ (reference sequence). Trimming removed 1 base at V and 0 bases at J, with 9 bases between. This CDR3 contains 16 residues. The CDR3 loop is CASSLGTTATNEKLFF. The CDR3 DNA reads as TGTGCCAGCAGCTTAGGGACAACAGCAACTAATGAAAAACTGTTTTTT.

This sequence joins TRBV11-2 and TRBJ2-3; D is uncertain. CDR1 is SGHAT and CDR2 is FQNNGV in the germline V gene. Trimming shortened V by 2 bases and J by 2 bases, and 8 bases separated the two germline ends. The CDR3 loop spans 14 amino acids. The CDR3 nucleotides read TGTGCCAGCAGCTTAACCGGGTTCACAGATACGCAGTATTTT. As protein: CASSLTGFTDTQYF.

The gene calls are TRBV10-1 and TRBJ2-5; D possibly corresponds to TRBD1 (5 bases). In germline, CDR1 is WNHNN, CDR2 SYGVQD (reference sequence). This CDR3 comprises 13 residues. The V end lost 0 bases, the J end lost 9 bases, and 11 bases lay between the germline ends. The CDR3 DNA follows: TGCGCCAGCAGTGAGTCCCTCCAGGGTTCCCAGTACTTC. Amino acid sequence: CASSESLQGSQYF.

The rearrangement uses TRBV10-1 and TRBJ1-2; 7 positions agree with TRBD1. Losses at the gene ends were 5 bases for V and 4 bases for J; bases not matched to a gene: 10. This CDR3 is 15 amino acids long. Germline lookup yields CDR1 WNHNN and CDR2 SYGVQD (reference sequence). The CDR3 coding sequence is TGCGCCAGCAGTCTTGCACCGACAGGGTGCTATGGCTACACCTTC. Protein product: CASSLAPTGCYGYTF.

The chain recombines TRBV19 with TRBJ2-7; 8 nucleotides agree with TRBD1. This CDR3 region has 14 residues. Per germline, CDR1 LNHDA and CDR2 SQIVND (reference sequence). The junction had 4 bases not matched to a gene; V was cut back by 4 bases and J by 2 bases. In DNA form, the CDR3 reads TGTGCCAGTAGTACTACAGGGGGGACCTACGAGCAGTACTTC. Translation: CASSTTGGTYEQYF. Using reference TRBV19 and TRBJ2-7 for the parts outside the CDR3, the full variable domain is DGGITQSPKYLFRKEGQNVTLSCEQNLNHDAMYWYRQDPGQGLRLIYYSQIVNDFQKGDIAEGYSVSREKKESFPLTVTSAQKNPTAFYLCASSTTGGTYEQYFGPGTRLTVT.